The 9 T cell receptor beta chains reported below all come from one sample, sequenced in a study of cytotoxic CD8 clonotypes in ibrutinib-treated CLL. Here immunoSEQ multiplex PCR was the method, and the copy in TCRdb shows in-frame clones only, minus some. Here the sample spans almost 85,000 clones, around 83% being singletons. The sequences come from PBMCs, collected before ibrutinib treatment. The receptors here all came from a human donor with chronic lymphocytic leukemia.

The chain's CDR3 is CASTPGRNLFYGYTF. The CDR3 nucleotides read TGTGCCAGTACCCCGGGACGAAACCTCTTTTATGGCTACACCTTC. The rearrangement joins TRBV19 to TRBJ1-2, with D maybe TRBD1 (5 bases). CDR1 and CDR2 from the germline V gene are LNHDA and SQIVND (reference sequence). Trimming pared 7 bases from V and 5 bases from J, leaving 20 bases between. The CDR3 totals 15 residues. Full variable domain (outside the CDR3, taken from reference TRBV19 and TRBJ1-2): DGGITQSPKYLFRKEGQNVTLSCEQNLNHDAMYWYRQDPGQGLRLIYYSQIVNDFQKGDIAEGYSVSREKKESFPLTVTSAQKNPTAFYLCASTPGRNLFYGYTFGSGTRLTVV.

The rearrangement joins TRBV5-1 to TRBJ2-7, with D hard to call. Germline assignment: CDR1 SGHRS and CDR2 YFSETQ. The CDR3 has 13 amino acids. V dropped 0 bases and J dropped 2 bases, with 6 bases sitting between them. The CDR3 protein is CASSLELAYEQYF. CDR3 nucleotide sequence: TGCGCCAGCAGCTTGGAGTTGGCCTACGAGCAGTACTTC.

The chain uses TRBV5-1 and TRBJ2-2; D may be TRBD2 (6 bases). The V and J ends lost 2 bases and 5 bases respectively, with 13 bases between them. The CDR3 loop spans 15 amino acids. Germline V gene data show CDR1 as SGHRS and CDR2 as YFSETQ. CDR3 residues: CASSFRDSRTGELFF. The DNA of the CDR3 is TGCGCCAGCAGCTTCAGGGACTCTAGGACCGGGGAGCTGTTTTTT.

The chain couples TRBV5-1 to TRBJ2-3; D may be TRBD1 (6 bases). V lost 3 bases, J lost 1 base, and 15 bases lay in between. Germline V gives CDR1 SGHRS, CDR2 YFSETQ. This CDR3 has 16 residues. The CDR3 here is CASSSGQSPGTDTQYF. The CDR3 DNA sequence: TGCGCCAGCAGCTCTGGACAGTCGCCTGGCACAGATACGCAGTATTTT.

The chain couples TRBV10-1 to TRBJ2-7; D is undetermined. This CDR3 is built from 14 residues. V dropped 0 bases and J dropped 4 bases, with 10 bases sitting between them. Germline V gene sequence: CDR1 WNHNN, CDR2 SYGVQD (reference sequence). CDR3 protein: CASSESIAGYEQYF. In DNA form, the CDR3 reads TGCGCCAGCAGTGAGTCGATCGCAGGATACGAGCAGTACTTC.

The chain recombines TRBV11-2 with TRBJ2-6; D not certain. This CDR3 region has 16 residues. The V and J ends lost 1 base and 2 bases respectively, with 9 bases between them. Germline V gene sequence: CDR1 SGHAT, CDR2 FQNNGV. The CDR3 region has the DNA TGTGCCAGCAGCTTAGTAGTTAGGACTGGGGCCAACGTCCTGACTTTC. Amino acids: CASSLVVRTGANVLTF.

This clone turned up a few times. V gene TRBV19 combines with J gene TRBJ2-1, with D unclear. The length of the CDR3 is 11 residues. Looked up from germline, CDR1 is LNHDA and CDR2 is SQIVND (reference sequence). V was clipped by 11 bases and J by 2 bases, with 7 bases between them. The CDR3: CASSAYNEQFF. For the CDR3, the DNA is TGTGCCTCCTCAGCCTACAATGAGCAGTTCTTC. The full variable domain, rest sourced from reference TRBV19 and TRBJ2-1, is DGGITQSPKYLFRKEGQNVTLSCEQNLNHDAMYWYRQDPGQGLRLIYYSQIVNDFQKGDIAEGYSVSREKKESFPLTVTSAQKNPTAFYLCASSAYNEQFFGPGTRLTVL.

The gene calls are TRBV6-5 and TRBJ2-7; 11 bases match TRBD2. The germline V gene has CDR1 MNHEY and CDR2 SVGAGI. The CDR3 totals 14 residues. J was trimmed by 2 bases and V by 6 bases; bases with no gene match: 3. CDR3 loop: CASSLAGGAYEQYF. CDR3 sequence (DNA): TGTGCCAGCAGCCTAGCGGGGGGAGCCTACGAGCAGTACTTC.

This clone was counted between two and nine times. The rearrangement uses TRBV9 and TRBJ2-2; D not resolved. CDR1 SGDLS and CDR2 YYNGEE come from the germline V gene. V was shortened by 0 bases and J by 2 bases, with 8 bases between the two germline ends. This CDR3 has 15 amino acids. The DNA of the CDR3 is TGTGCCAGCAGCGTAGCGCCCTATAACACCGGGGAGCTGTTTTTT. Protein product: CASSVAPYNTGELFF.